These T cell receptor beta chains were read from a single sample in a study of T cells in tumors after PD-1 blockade. TCRdb keeps only in-frame clones here, not all; method: immunoSEQ multiplex PCR. The data hold 3,900 or so clones, with around 73% observed a single time. The sequenced sample was tumor tissue, obtained before anti-PD-1 treatment. The receptors here all came from a human donor with basal cell carcinoma. CDR3s include the opening cysteine and the closing phenylalanine or tryptophan. Each record gives: V gene, clone size, CDR3 length, D gene, J gene, CDR3 protein, CDR3 DNA. The D gene is left open where the match is weak. Clone size is given for some rows only: seen once, a few or many times, or a class if the clone is expanded.

v_call: TRBV5-6
clone_size: large
cdr3_length: 14
d_call: TRBD1
j_call: TRBJ1-1
cdr3_aa: CASSFPTGDTEAFF
cdr3_nt: TGTGCCAGCAGCTTTCCAACAGGGGACACTGAAGCTTTCTTT

v_call: TRBV28
clone_size: .
cdr3_length: 15
d_call: .
j_call: TRBJ2-1
cdr3_aa: CASNPPTIKINEQFF
cdr3_nt: TGTGCCAGCAACCCCCCCACAATAAAAATCAATGAGCAGTTCTTC

v_call: TRBV5-1
clone_size: .
cdr3_length: 16
d_call: TRBD2
j_call: TRBJ2-1
cdr3_aa: CASSLDSGGAENEQFF
cdr3_nt: TGCGCCAGCAGCTTGGATAGCGGGGGGGCGGAGAATGAGCAGTTCTTC

v_call: TRBV27
clone_size: few
cdr3_length: 16
d_call: TRBD2
j_call: TRBJ2-2
cdr3_aa: CASSLVFGGAPGELFF
cdr3_nt: TGTGCCAGCAGTTTAGTTTTCGGGGGGGCCCCCGGGGAGCTGTTTTTT

v_call: TRBV6-2/TRBV6-3
clone_size: .
cdr3_length: 21
d_call: TRBD2
j_call: TRBJ2-1
cdr3_aa: CASSYRSASGGSPLAYNEQFF
cdr3_nt: TGTGCCAGCAGTTACCGCTCGGCTAGCGGGGGCTCCCCACTGGCATACAATGAGCAGTTCTTC

v_call: TRBV12-3/TRBV12-4
clone_size: .
cdr3_length: 13
d_call: .
j_call: TRBJ1-1
cdr3_aa: CASSLVMNTEAFF
cdr3_nt: TGTGCCAGCAGTCTCGTCATGAACACTGAAGCTTTCTTT

v_call: TRBV6-2/TRBV6-3
clone_size: .
cdr3_length: 16
d_call: .
j_call: TRBJ1-1
cdr3_aa: CASSSEVASSGTEAFF
cdr3_nt: TGTGCCAGCAGTTCAGAGGTCGCGAGTTCGGGGACTGAAGCTTTCTTT

v_call: TRBV7-8
clone_size: few
cdr3_length: 13
d_call: .
j_call: TRBJ1-2
cdr3_aa: CASSLNGNYGYTF
cdr3_nt: TGTGCCAGCAGCTTAAATGGGAACTATGGCTACACCTTC

v_call: TRBV9
clone_size: .
cdr3_length: 15
d_call: .
j_call: TRBJ1-2
cdr3_aa: CASSVVRGWDYGYTF
cdr3_nt: TGTGCCAGCAGCGTAGTCAGGGGATGGGACTATGGCTACACCTTC

v_call: TRBV12-5
clone_size: .
cdr3_length: 14
d_call: TRBD2
j_call: TRBJ2-3
cdr3_aa: CASGLAGGPDTQYF
cdr3_nt: TGTGCTAGTGGTCTAGCGGGGGGGCCAGATACGCAGTATTTT

v_call: TRBV5-6
clone_size: .
cdr3_length: 13
d_call: .
j_call: TRBJ2-3
cdr3_aa: CASSLGVVDTQYF
cdr3_nt: TGTGCCAGCAGCTTGGGGGTGGTAGATACGCAGTATTTT

v_call: TRBV6-5
clone_size: .
cdr3_length: 13
d_call: TRBD1
j_call: TRBJ2-3
cdr3_aa: CASRGTATDTQYF
cdr3_nt: TGTGCCAGCAGAGGGACAGCCACAGATACGCAGTATTTT

v_call: TRBV7-9
clone_size: .
cdr3_length: 16
d_call: TRBD1
j_call: TRBJ2-7
cdr3_aa: CASSPQPGQFDHEQYF
cdr3_nt: TGTGCCAGCAGCCCACAACCGGGACAGTTTGACCACGAGCAGTACTTC

v_call: TRBV18
clone_size: .
cdr3_length: 12
d_call: .
j_call: TRBJ2-7
cdr3_aa: CASSPTLYEQYF
cdr3_nt: TGTGCCAGCTCCCCGACCCTATACGAGCAGTACTTC

v_call: TRBV7-9
clone_size: .
cdr3_length: 14
d_call: .
j_call: TRBJ2-2
cdr3_aa: CASPEGGNTGELFF
cdr3_nt: TGTGCCAGCCCCGAGGGAGGGAACACCGGGGAGCTGTTTTTT

v_call: TRBV18
clone_size: .
cdr3_length: 13
d_call: .
j_call: TRBJ2-3
cdr3_aa: CASSPNKADTQYF
cdr3_nt: TGTGCCAGCTCACCAAATAAGGCAGATACGCAGTATTTT